Detailed here is one T cell receptor (beta chain). What it binds is unknown. The method was immunoSEQ multiplex PCR; TCRdb's version includes in-frame clones alone and lacks a portion of them. The sample gives about 62,000 clones, roughly 87% of which show up once; roughly 12% is in the top ten. The sample originates from a study of lymphopenia after photon versus proton radiotherapy. Study-level findings and limits: After the lymphocyte nadir, photon-treated repertoires showed oligoclonal expansion, especially of CD8+ Temra cells. Proton therapy kept repertoires fairly stable, unlike photons, which gained effector/memory cells.

The trim removed 6 bases at V and 6 bases at J, leaving 6 bases unmatched. The germline CDR1 and CDR2 sequences are MNHEY and SMNVEV (reference sequence). This CDR3 comprises 14 residues. This clonotype was obtained from a man older than 75 with esophageal cancer. The specimen comprised peripheral blood, sampled from a patient treated with proton-based radiotherapy. The chain is built from TRBV27 and TRBJ2-2; 8 bases line up with TRBD2. The CDR3 sequence is CASSPTSVPGELFF. The CDR3 nucleotides are TGTGCCAGCAGCCCGACTAGCGTCCCCGGGGAGCTGTTTTTT.